A single sample gave rise to the 26 T cell receptor beta chains below, sequenced in a study of blood T cell repertoires in COVID-19. The table came from immunoSEQ multiplex PCR; TCRdb's copy has only in-frame clones and leaves some out. The top ten hold 10% to 12% of the sample, which has some 290,000 clones, more than 70% seen once. Source material: peripheral blood. Receptor source: a woman in her 30s with COVID-19, enrolled during active disease.

The chain has TRBV28 and TRBJ2-1; 9 nucleotides match TRBD2. V was clipped by 5 bases and J by 8 bases; unmatched bases: 16. CDR1 and CDR2 (germline): MDHEN, SYDVKM. The CDR3 covers 17 residues. CDR3: CASSTGRGSGSRDEQFF. The CDR3 region has the DNA TGTGCCAGCAGTACAGGTAGGGGTAGCGGGAGTAGGGATGAGCAGTTCTTC.

Here the CDR3 reads CASRDSLNEKLFF. In DNA form, the CDR3 reads TGTGCCAGCCGGGACAGTCTTAATGAAAAACTGTTTTTT. The chain links TRBV6-5 to TRBJ1-4; TRBD1 matches at 7 bases. CDR1 and CDR2 (germline): MNHEY, SVGAGI. The CDR3 loop spans 13 amino acids. Trimming at V came to 8 bases and at J to 4 bases, leaving 4 bases not matched to a gene.

CDR3 loop: CASSLVRSLHNEQFF. CDR3 coding DNA: TGTGCCAGCAGCTTAGTTCGCTCGCTACACAATGAGCAGTTCTTC. The rearrangement links TRBV7-8 to TRBJ2-1; no firm D call. V lost 1 base to trimming and J lost 5 bases, with 12 bases between them. This CDR3 region has 15 residues. CDR1 is SGHVS, CDR2 FQNEAQ, per germline.

The rearrangement uses TRBV29-1 and TRBJ1-2; D might be TRBD1 (6 bases). CDR3 length: 12 residues. The germline V and J ends were trimmed by 7 bases and 4 bases, with 13 bases remaining between them. Germline V gene sequence: CDR1 SQVTM, CDR2 ANQGSEA. As DNA, the CDR3 is TGCAGCGGGGTGAGGGGGACCTATGGCTACACCTTC. Its translation: CSGVRGTYGYTF.

This chain links TRBV5-6 with TRBJ2-5, with TRBD2 matching 7 bases. Trimming took 2 bases from V and 1 from J; bases not matched to a gene: 5. The CDR3 totals 15 residues. CDR1 and CDR2 (germline): SGHDT, YYEEEE. In DNA form, the CDR3 reads TGTGCCAGCAGCTTTACTGCTAGCGGCCAAGAGACCCAGTACTTC. Protein sequence: CASSFTASGQETQYF.

V and J are TRBV10-2 and TRBJ1-6; perhaps TRBD1 as D (6 bases). Trimming removed 2 bases at V and 7 bases at J, with 15 bases between. Germline CDR1 is WSHSY and CDR2 is SAAADI. The CDR3 length is 16 residues. CDR3: CASSESNGGRNSPLHF. CDR3 in DNA: TGCGCCAGCAGTGAGAGTAACGGGGGGCGGAATTCACCCCTCCACTTT.

The V gene is TRBV7-2, the J gene TRBJ2-3; 14 bases are shared with TRBD2. CDR1 is SGHTA, CDR2 FQGNSA, per germline. The length of the CDR3 is 17 residues. The J segment lost 4 bases and the V segment lost 6 bases, leaving 9 bases of the junction unmatched. CDR3 protein: CASRPTSGRARADTQYF. CDR3 nucleotide sequence: TGTGCCAGCAGACCGACTAGCGGGAGGGCCCGCGCAGATACGCAGTATTTT.

This chain connects TRBV10-3 to TRBJ1-5; 7 nucleotides align to TRBD1. After removal of 0 bases from V and 4 bases from J, the junction contained 3 bases not matched to a gene. This CDR3 comprises 15 residues. Germline V gives CDR1 ENHRY, CDR2 SYGVKD. The CDR3 sequence is CAISESGQLNQPQHF. The CDR3 nucleotides are TGTGCCATCAGTGAGTCGGGACAGTTAAATCAGCCCCAGCATTTT.

The rearrangement links TRBV5-1 to TRBJ1-5; 11 positions match TRBD1. Germline V gene data show CDR1 as SGHRS and CDR2 as YFSETQ. V shed 4 bases, J shed 5 bases, and the junction held 5 bases outside the gene matches. The CDR3 is 15 amino acids. This chain's CDR3 is CASSPGQGVYQPQHF. For the CDR3, the DNA is TGCGCCAGCAGCCCGGGACAGGGGGTTTATCAGCCCCAGCATTTT.

This clone was counted a single time. The CDR3 nucleotides read TGTGCCAGCAGCTCCCAGCGGGGGAGCACAGATACGCAGTATTTT. Amino acid sequence: CASSSQRGSTDTQYF. The rearrangement joins TRBV7-8 to TRBJ2-3, with 8 bases lining up with TRBD2. Germline CDR1 and CDR2: SGHVS and FQNEAQ. The CDR3 is 15 residues long. After removal of 4 bases from V and 0 bases from J, the junction contained 3 bases not matched to a gene.

V and J are TRBV12-3 or TRBV12-4 and TRBJ2-7; D is unresolved. V was trimmed by 4 bases and J by 0 bases, leaving 7 bases between them. The CDR3 runs to 13 residues. DNA of the CDR3: TGTGCCAGCAGTTCGTCGAGCTCCTACGAGCAGTACTTC. Translation: CASSSSSSYEQYF.

The chain combines TRBV7-8 with TRBJ1-5; D is ambiguous. Trimming shortened V by 3 bases and J by 4 bases, and 7 bases separated the two germline ends. This CDR3 has 13 amino acids. The germline V gene encodes CDR1 SGHVS and CDR2 FQNEAQ. CDR3 in DNA: TGTGCCAGCAGCTTCACAGAGAATCAGCCCCAGCATTTT. This codes for CASSFTENQPQHF.

This chain links TRBV7-2 with TRBJ2-1, with D tentatively TRBD1 (5 bases). Deletions cut 5 bases from V and 9 bases from J, with 17 bases between. This CDR3 is built from 14 residues. Germline lookup yields CDR1 SGHTA and CDR2 FQGNSA. CDR3 protein: CASSPGPGNGEQFF. The DNA of the CDR3 is TGTGCCAGCAGCCCCGGACCAGGGAACGGTGAGCAGTTCTTC.

This clone was counted once. The chain combines TRBV6-6 with TRBJ2-1, with 8 bases lining up with TRBD2. The CDR3 loop spans 16 amino acids. The V and J ends lost 2 bases and 5 bases, in that order; junction bases with no gene match: 8. Germline loops: CDR1 MNHNY, CDR2 SVGAGI (reference sequence). The CDR3 DNA is TGTGCCAGCAGTTACCCAGGACTAGCAGCTGACAATGAGCAGTTCTTC. Translating it yields CASSYPGLAADNEQFF.

The chain carries TRBV6-6 and TRBJ2-3; 11 bases map to TRBD2. J gave up 5 bases and V 5 bases, and 6 bases lay outside the gene matches. The CDR3 sequence is 15 residues long. Germline assignment: CDR1 MNHNY and CDR2 SVGAGI (reference sequence). The CDR3 DNA follows: TGTGCCAGCAGTCAGGTAGCGGGAGGGGGAGATACGCAGTATTTT. It specifies CASSQVAGGGDTQYF.

The chain combines TRBV7-2 with TRBJ1-1, with 10 bases matching TRBD1. Trimming cost V 2 bases and J 14 bases; bases outside gene matches: 11. Germline lookup yields CDR1 SGHTA and CDR2 FQGNSA. The CDR3 is made up of 14 amino acids. CDR3 DNA: TGTGCCAGCAGCTTAATTGGGACAGGGGCGAGACTGTTCTTT. It yields the protein CASSLIGTGARLFF.

The gene calls are TRBV21-1 and TRBJ2-7; TRBD2 is the table's D call and was not checked against the DNA. TRBV21-1 is designated a pseudogene. The CDR3 loop spans 13 amino acids. CDR3 residues: CASRPSGTYEQYF. Written as DNA, the CDR3 is TGTGCCAGCAGGCCTAGCGGGACCTACGAGCAGTACTTC.

This sequence joins TRBV25-1 and TRBJ1-4; TRBD1 aligns across 7 bases. The CDR3 is 13 amino acids. V dropped 5 bases and J dropped 8; count of bases not matched to a gene: 5. Germline CDR1 is MGHDK and CDR2 is SYGVNS. This chain's CDR3 is CASSHRGEEKLFF. The CDR3 DNA reads TGTGCCAGCAGTCACAGGGGAGAGGAAAAACTGTTTTTT. Drawing the rest from reference TRBV25-1 and TRBJ1-4, the complete variable domain is EADIYQTPRYLVIGTGKKITLECSQTMGHDKMYWYQQDPGMELHLIHYSYGVNSTEKGDLSSESTVSRIRTEHFPLTLESARPSHTSQYLCASSHRGEEKLFFGSGTQLSVL.

The chain is built from TRBV5-4 and TRBJ1-6, with D possibly being TRBD1 (6 bases). The V gene lost 4 bases and the J gene lost 6 bases, with 11 bases spanning the gap. This CDR3 is 14 amino acids long. The germline V gene has CDR1 SGHNT and CDR2 YYREEE (reference sequence). The CDR3 here is CASSGGQFNSPLHF. CDR3 coding DNA: TGTGCCAGCAGCGGAGGACAGTTTAATTCACCCCTCCACTTT. Full variable domain (missing parts from reference TRBV5-4 and TRBJ1-6): ETGVTQSPTHLIKTRGQQVTLRCSSQSGHNTVSWYQQALGQGPQFIFQYYREEENGRGNFPPRFSGLQFPNYSSELNVNALELDDSALYLCASSGGQFNSPLHFGNGTRLTVT.

The rearrangement joins TRBV19 to TRBJ1-5; 7 nucleotides align to TRBD1. The V gene end was trimmed by 6 bases and the J gene end by 3 bases; junction bases not matched to a gene: 2. CDR3 length: 13 residues. Germline values: CDR1 LNHDA, CDR2 SQIVND (reference sequence). The CDR3 loop is CASRTGNNQPQHF. CDR3 nucleotide sequence: TGTGCCAGTAGGACAGGGAACAATCAGCCCCAGCATTTT.

This clone was observed many times. The chain is built from TRBV9 and TRBJ1-2; no reliable D call. Germline V gene sequence: CDR1 SGDLS, CDR2 YYNGEE. V was cut by 0 bases and J by 8 bases, with 17 bases left in between. This CDR3 has 15 amino acids. CDR3 residues: CASSVEDSALWGYTF. The CDR3 DNA reads as TGTGCCAGCAGCGTAGAAGATAGTGCCCTTTGGGGCTACACCTTC.

V gene TRBV11-2 combines with J gene TRBJ1-4, with D possibly being TRBD1 (6 bases). The CDR3 is made up of 16 amino acids. The germline V gene encodes CDR1 SGHAT and CDR2 FQNNGV. The V end was cut by 1 base, the J end by 10 bases, with 19 bases between. The CDR3 region is CASSLAEGGSRRKLFF. CDR3 sequence (DNA): TGTGCCAGCAGCTTAGCGGAGGGGGGGAGTAGACGAAAACTGTTTTTT. The variable domain in full, completed from reference TRBV11-2 and TRBJ1-4, reads EAGVAQSPRYKIIEKRQSVAFWCNPISGHATLYWYQQILGQGPKLLIQFQNNGVVDDSQLPKDRFSAERLKGVDSTLKIQPAKLEDSAVYLCASSLAEGGSRRKLFFGSGTQLSVL.

This clone was detected once. The rearrangement joins TRBV28 to TRBJ2-1; TRBD1 might be the D (6 bases). Trimming removed 8 bases at V and 0 bases at J, with 20 bases between. This CDR3 has 17 residues. The germline V gene has CDR1 MDHEN and CDR2 SYDVKM. In nucleotides, the CDR3 is TGTGCCAGCCCAGTTTGGGGAACAGGGTCCTCCTACAATGAGCAGTTCTTC. Residues: CASPVWGTGSSYNEQFF. The variable domain in full, with the rest retrieved from reference TRBV28 and TRBJ2-1, is DVKVTQSSRYLVKRTGEKVFLECVQDMDHENMFWYRQDPGLGLRLIYFSYDVKMKEKGDIPEGYSVSREKKERFSLILESASTNQTSMYLCASPVWGTGSSYNEQFFGPGTRLTVL.

The V call is TRBV11-2, the J call TRBJ2-2; the D is unclear. Germline V lookup: CDR1 SGHAT, CDR2 FQNNGV. This CDR3 is 15 amino acids long. V was trimmed by 1 base and J by 4 bases, leaving 10 bases between them. The CDR3 protein is CASSLGANPTGELFF. The CDR3 region has the DNA TGTGCCAGCAGCTTAGGGGCTAACCCCACCGGGGAGCTGTTTTTT.

The J gene is TRBJ2-6, the V gene TRBV30, with D perhaps TRBD2 (6 bases). The V gene lost 0 bases and the J gene lost 4 bases, with 13 bases spanning the gap. CDR3 length equals 16 residues. CDR1 and CDR2 (germline): GTSNPN, SVGIG (reference sequence). Here the CDR3 reads CAWSVPGRPGANVLTF. Here the CDR3 DNA reads TGTGCCTGGAGTGTACCGGGGAGGCCGGGGGCCAACGTCCTGACTTTC.

This chain links TRBV4-2 with TRBJ1-3; D remains unclear. CDR1 is LGHNA, CDR2 YNFKEQ, per germline. This CDR3 has 17 residues. Deletions cut 1 base from V and 0 bases from J, with 13 bases between. The CDR3 region is CASSQVPGSDSGNTIYF. In DNA, the CDR3 is TGTGCCAGCAGCCAAGTACCCGGGAGTGACTCTGGAAACACCATATATTTT.